These 29 T cell receptor beta chains originate from one sample sequenced in a study of CD8 T cells in ankylosing spondylitis. Points from the study as a whole: Eight highly homologous variants formed a TCR beta motif that appeared characteristic of ankylosing spondylitis blood.

TCRdb re-called the 5' RACE reads with MiXCR, one entry per CDR3 protein. This table has around 430,000 distinct CDR3 sequences, 17% appearing once. Their antigens are not known. The sequencing sample was made of blood, either unsorted or a sorted T cell fraction (not recorded which). The receptors shown here come from a male donor with ankylosing spondylitis.

This clonotype has just a few counts. This chain connects TRBV7-2 to TRBJ1-5, with no clear D. This CDR3 is 15 amino acids long. Trimming took 6 bases from V and 0 from J, leaving 12 bases between them. Germline CDR1 reads SGHTA; CDR2 reads FQGNSA. The CDR3 reads CASSPLGNSNQPQHF. CDR3 nucleotide sequence: TGTGCCAGCAGTCCCCTGGGGAATAGCAATCAGCCCCAGCATTTT.

This clonotype showed up many times. This chain joins TRBV27 and TRBJ2-2; TRBD2 matches at 11 bases. Germline V gene data show CDR1 as MNHEY and CDR2 as SMNVEV (reference sequence). This CDR3 has 17 residues. The J segment lost 6 bases and the V segment lost 3 bases, leaving 9 bases of the junction unmatched. The CDR3 DNA sequence: TGTGCCAGCAGTTTCCTGGCTAGCGGGAGGAAAGCCGGGGAGCTGTTTTTT. It encodes CASSFLASGRKAGELFF.

V usage is TRBV5-1 and J usage is TRBJ2-3; TRBD2 matches 13 bases. Germline loops: CDR1 SGHRS, CDR2 YFSETQ. This CDR3 contains 16 residues. With 4 bases clipped from V and 2 bases from J, the junction kept 4 bases outside the gene matches. CDR3: CASSAGLAGITDTQYF. In DNA form, the CDR3 reads TGCGCCAGCAGCGCGGGACTAGCGGGAATCACAGATACGCAGTATTTT.

This clonotype was counted between two and nine times. The chain couples TRBV20-1 to TRBJ1-5; no clear D gene. Germline CDR1 and CDR2: DFQATT and SNEGSKA (reference sequence). Trimming left V 3 bases short and J 0 bases short, with 12 bases between. CDR3 length equals 15 residues. The CDR3 region has the DNA TGCAGTGCTAGCATGGGCCAGTATAGCAATCAGCCCCAGCATTTT. Translating gives CSASMGQYSNQPQHF.

This clonotype was seen a few times. The gene calls are TRBV9 and TRBJ2-7; D perhaps matches TRBD2 (6 bases). The CDR3 totals 15 residues. Between the trimmed V and J ends, which lost 0 bases and 0 bases, there was a span of 10 bases. Germline V gene data show CDR1 as SGDLS and CDR2 as YYNGEE. In nucleotides, the CDR3 is TGTGCCAGCAGCGTAGGCGGGAAGACCTCCTACGAGCAGTACTTC. As protein: CASSVGGKTSYEQYF.

The chain employs TRBV27 and TRBJ2-1; 7 bases align to TRBD1. CDR3 length: 15 residues. The V gene's germline CDR1 is MNHEY and CDR2 SMNVEV (reference sequence). J was trimmed by 6 bases and V by 5 bases; bases with no gene match: 10. The CDR3 DNA reads TGTGCCAGCAGTCCGGGGACAGTGGGGAGCAATGAGCAGTTCTTC. It specifies CASSPGTVGSNEQFF.

The V gene is TRBV20-1, the J gene TRBJ1-1; D remains unclear. Germline values: CDR1 DFQATT, CDR2 SNEGSKA (reference sequence). Deletions cut 3 bases from V and 2 bases from J, with 7 bases between. The CDR3 runs 12 residues. As DNA, the CDR3 is TGCAGTGCTAGTGACGGCAACACTGAAGCTTTCTTT. Its translation: CSASDGNTEAFF.

The V gene is TRBV6-2 or TRBV6-3, the J gene TRBJ1-1; TRBD1 might be the D (6 bases). Germline V lookup: CDR1 MNHEY, CDR2 SVGEGT. The CDR3 spans 13 residues. The V end lost 7 bases, the J end lost 5 bases, and 14 bases lay between the germline ends. CDR3 protein: CASTPDRRTEAFF. DNA of the CDR3: TGTGCCAGCACCCCCGACAGGAGGACTGAAGCTTTCTTT.

V and J are TRBV12-3 or TRBV12-4 and TRBJ2-5, with no clear D. The CDR3 is 13 residues long. Deletions cut 1 base from V and 4 bases from J, with 7 bases between. Here the CDR3 DNA reads TGTGCCAGCAGTTTAGAGGCGGCAGAGACCCAGTACTTC. It yields the protein CASSLEAAETQYF.

This clonotype was found a few times. The chain couples TRBV9 to TRBJ2-7, with D tentatively TRBD1 (5 bases). Trimming cost V 4 bases and J 4 bases, with 15 bases left between them. In germline, CDR1 is SGDLS, CDR2 YYNGEE. This CDR3 has 14 amino acids. CDR3 nucleotide sequence: TGTGCCAGCAGCCCGACGACAGACAAATACGAGCAGTACTTC. Protein: CASSPTTDKYEQYF. The full variable domain, completed using reference TRBV9 and TRBJ2-7, is DSGVTQTPKHLITATGQRVTLRCSPRSGDLSVYWYQQSLDQGLQFLIQYYNGEERAKGNILERFSAQQFPDLHSELNLSSLELGDSALYFCASSPTTDKYEQYFGPGTRLTVT.

This clonotype has a handful of counts. The V and J genes are TRBV7-9 and TRBJ1-1; weak D call: TRBD1 (6 bases). Trimming left V 3 bases short and J 0 bases short, with 17 bases between. The CDR3 spans 17 residues. Germline V gene lookup returns CDR1 SEHNR and CDR2 FQNEAQ (reference sequence). CDR3 protein: CASSLGGRRIMNTEAFF. As DNA, the CDR3 is TGTGCCAGCAGCTTGGGGGGGCGAAGGATAATGAACACTGAAGCTTTCTTT.

This clonotype came up a few times. The V gene is TRBV13, the J gene TRBJ2-2, with TRBD1 matching 9 bases. The CDR3 runs 16 residues. Germline V lookup: CDR1 PRHDT, CDR2 FYEKMQ (reference sequence). V lost 5 bases and J lost 7; bases outside the gene matches: 11. In DNA, the CDR3 is TGTGCCAGCAGCCGAAGAAACAGGGGGCGAGGCGGGGAGCTGTTTTTT. It yields the protein CASSRRNRGRGGELFF.

The V and J genes are TRBV27 and TRBJ2-5; D might be TRBD1 (5 bases). V gave up 3 bases and J gave up 4 bases, with 12 bases separating them. The V gene's germline CDR1 is MNHEY and CDR2 SMNVEV (reference sequence). The CDR3 has 14 amino acids. The CDR3 sequence: CASSFVGVGETQYF. DNA for the CDR3: TGTGCCAGCAGTTTCGTAGGGGTCGGAGAGACCCAGTACTTC.

This clonotype was seen a few times. This chain links TRBV5-6 with TRBJ1-1; D is ambiguous. Germline V gives CDR1 SGHDT, CDR2 YYEEEE. The CDR3 totals 15 residues. The ends were cut back, 1 base at V and 1 base at J, with 11 bases in the middle. The DNA for the CDR3 is TGTGCCAGCAGCTTGTTAAACCGAAGGAACACTGAAGCTTTCTTT. This translates into CASSLLNRRNTEAFF.

The V call is TRBV18, the J call TRBJ1-1; D is undetermined. V lost 0 bases to trimming and J lost 2 bases, with 10 bases between them. Germline CDR1 reads KGHSH; CDR2 reads LQKENI. This CDR3 has 15 amino acids. The DNA for the CDR3 is TGTGCCAGCTCACCACCGAATTTAAGTAACACTGAAGCTTTCTTT. Its protein is CASSPPNLSNTEAFF.

Ten or more counts support this clonotype. The V call is TRBV20-1, the J call TRBJ1-5; D unresolved. The germline V and J ends were trimmed by 6 bases and 0 bases, with 9 bases remaining between them. The germline V gene encodes CDR1 DFQATT and CDR2 SNEGSKA (reference sequence). The CDR3 loop spans 13 amino acids. The CDR3 loop reads CSAPKYSNQPQHF. The CDR3 DNA follows: TGCAGTGCCCCTAAATATAGCAATCAGCCCCAGCATTTT.

This CDR3 reads CASSPRDLSGELFF. DNA of the CDR3: TGCGCCAGCAGCCCTCGGGACTTGTCCGGGGAGCTGTTTTTT. The V gene is TRBV5-1, the J gene TRBJ2-2; maybe TRBD2 (6 bases). CDR3 length: 14 amino acids. Germline assignment: CDR1 SGHRS and CDR2 YFSETQ. V shed 4 bases and J shed 6 bases, with 13 bases lying between them.

The chain combines TRBV5-1 with TRBJ2-3; no reliable D call. The CDR3 runs 13 residues. Per germline, CDR1 SGHRS and CDR2 YFSETQ. V was clipped by 1 base and J by 2 bases, with 5 bases between them. The CDR3: CASSLWDTDTQYF. CDR3 nucleotide sequence: TGCGCCAGCAGCTTGTGGGACACAGATACGCAGTATTTT.

This clonotype occurred many times. The genes are TRBV2 and TRBJ2-7; maybe TRBD1 (6 bases). Trimming shortened V by 5 bases and J by 7 bases, and 12 bases separated the two germline ends. Germline loops: CDR1 SNHLY, CDR2 FYNNEI. This CDR3 is 12 amino acids long. CDR3 nucleotides: TGTGCCAGCAGTCCACAGGGTGGAGAGCAGTACTTC. It yields the protein CASSPQGGEQYF.

The chain combines TRBV3-1 with TRBJ1-3; maybe TRBD1 (5 bases). The CDR3 has 16 amino acids. Germline CDR1 LGHDT, CDR2 YNNKEL (reference sequence). The V gene lost 3 bases and the J gene lost 0 bases, with 12 bases spanning the gap. The CDR3 is CASSHAGAASGNTIYF. The CDR3, as DNA: TGTGCCAGCAGCCATGCCGGGGCAGCCTCTGGAAACACCATATATTTT.

Worth noting for this clonotype: With a much larger clone just one base away, this may be a read error. This chain links TRBV7-9 with TRBJ2-4, with D possibly being TRBD1 (5 bases). This CDR3 comprises 17 residues. Germline CDR1 SEHNR, CDR2 FQNEAQ (reference sequence). The CDR3 nucleotides read TGTGCCAGCAGCTTAGCGACAGCGAATGAGGCCAAAACCATTCAGTACTTC. This sequence encodes CASSLATANEAKTIQYF.

This sequence joins TRBV6-1 and TRBJ1-5; D uncertain. The CDR3 has 13 residues. Trimming pared 4 bases from V and 6 bases from J, leaving 10 bases between. Germline lookup yields CDR1 MNHNS and CDR2 SASEGT. CDR3 region: CASSGVSGQPQHF. Written as DNA, the CDR3 is TGTGCCAGCAGTGGGGTTTCGGGTCAGCCCCAGCATTTT.

The CDR3 protein is CASSRFGTSGDQETQYF. In DNA, the CDR3 is TGCGCCAGCAGCCGATTCGGGACTAGCGGGGATCAAGAGACCCAGTACTTC. The rearrangement joins TRBV4-1 to TRBJ2-5; 13 bases agree with TRBD2. The J segment lost 2 bases and the V segment lost 4 bases, leaving 7 bases of the junction unmatched. Germline-derived CDR1 and CDR2 are MGHRA and YSYEKL. The CDR3 is 17 amino acids.

This chain's CDR3 is CAGQEKHSNQPQHF. In nucleotides, the CDR3 is TGTGCCGGGCAAGAGAAACATAGCAATCAGCCCCAGCATTTT. The rearrangement links TRBV12-3 or TRBV12-4 to TRBJ1-5; D call uncertain. V lost 11 bases to trimming and J lost 0 bases, with 14 bases between them. The CDR3 covers 14 residues.

This clonotype was picked up many times. The chain is built from TRBV7-2 and TRBJ2-2; D unresolved. Germline V lookup: CDR1 SGHTA, CDR2 FQGNSA. Trimming removed 1 base from V and 5 bases from J, with 11 bases in between. The CDR3 totals 15 residues. The CDR3 protein is CASSLGGRVTGELFF. In nucleotides, the CDR3 is TGTGCCAGCAGCTTAGGTGGAAGAGTGACCGGGGAGCTGTTTTTT. Drawing the rest from reference TRBV7-2 and TRBJ2-2, the complete variable domain is GAGVSQSPSNKVTEKGKDVELRCDPISGHTALYWYRQSLGQGLEFLIYFQGNSAPDKSGLPSDRFSAERTGGSVSTLTIQRTQQEDSAVYLCASSLGGRVTGELFFGEGSRLTVL.

This clonotype was found a few times. The chain combines TRBV7-9 with TRBJ2-3; 7 nucleotides match TRBD1. The CDR3 runs 15 residues. The germline V gene encodes CDR1 SEHNR and CDR2 FQNEAQ (reference sequence). J gave up 0 bases and V 4 bases, and 4 bases lay outside the gene matches. CDR3 in DNA: TGTGCCAGCAGCTCACAGGGGCCGAGCACAGATACGCAGTATTTT. Protein: CASSSQGPSTDTQYF.

This clonotype was detected a few times. This chain connects TRBV7-6 to TRBJ1-5, with 10 positions matching TRBD1. V gave up 5 bases and J gave up 6 bases; unmatched junction bases: 13. The germline gives CDR1 SGHVS, CDR2 FNYEAQ. This CDR3 has 17 residues. This CDR3 is CASSLGTGETRGQPQHF. The DNA for the CDR3 is TGTGCCAGCAGCCTAGGGACAGGGGAAACCCGTGGTCAGCCCCAGCATTTT.

The rearrangement uses TRBV28 and TRBJ1-1; a weak D match, TRBD1 (6 bases). V gave up 8 bases and J gave up 6 bases, with 13 bases separating them. The CDR3 is 12 amino acids. Germline CDR1 MDHEN, CDR2 SYDVKM. DNA for the CDR3: TGTGCCAGCCAAGGACAGCGTCCTGAAGCTTTCTTT. It translates to CASQGQRPEAFF.

This clonotype turned up a few times. J is TRBJ2-1 and V is TRBV5-1; TRBD2 matches 10 bases. The CDR3 has 15 residues. Looked up from germline, CDR1 is SGHRS and CDR2 is YFSETQ. V shed 4 bases, J shed 4 bases, and the junction held 5 bases outside the gene matches. This chain's CDR3 is CASSEGAGGYNEQFF. The CDR3 DNA sequence: TGCGCCAGCAGCGAAGGAGCGGGAGGGTACAATGAGCAGTTCTTC.